Below, 2 T cell receptor beta chains from the same sample are listed, as sequenced in a study of T cells after yellow fever vaccination. TCRdb re-called the 5' RACE reads through MiXCR, storing one row per CDR3 protein. Found here are 400,000 or so distinct CDR3 sequences, about 6.2% of them singletons; the top ten hold approximately 16%. This sample comprised PBMCs, obtained 5 days after the yellow fever booster vaccination. These receptors all stem from a man in his thirties or forties who received the YFV17D yellow fever vaccine.

The V and J genes are TRBV12-3 or TRBV12-4 and TRBJ2-3, with TRBD2 identical over 8 bases. V was pared by 3 bases and J by 0 bases, with 5 bases of the junction left unmatched. This CDR3 region has 16 residues. Here the CDR3 DNA reads TGTGCCAGCAGTTTTGGTAGCGGGACTAGCACAGATACGCAGTATTTT. This translates into CASSFGSGTSTDTQYF.

At least ten counts were recorded for this clonotype. V gene TRBV7-9 combines with J gene TRBJ1-3, with D unclear. CDR3 length: 17 residues. Germline CDR1 reads SEHNR; CDR2 reads FQNEAQ (reference sequence). V was trimmed by 2 bases and J by 2 bases, leaving 16 bases between them. This CDR3 is CASSLHVWTITGNTIYF. The CDR3 bases are TGTGCCAGCAGCTTACACGTGTGGACTATCACTGGAAACACCATATATTTT.